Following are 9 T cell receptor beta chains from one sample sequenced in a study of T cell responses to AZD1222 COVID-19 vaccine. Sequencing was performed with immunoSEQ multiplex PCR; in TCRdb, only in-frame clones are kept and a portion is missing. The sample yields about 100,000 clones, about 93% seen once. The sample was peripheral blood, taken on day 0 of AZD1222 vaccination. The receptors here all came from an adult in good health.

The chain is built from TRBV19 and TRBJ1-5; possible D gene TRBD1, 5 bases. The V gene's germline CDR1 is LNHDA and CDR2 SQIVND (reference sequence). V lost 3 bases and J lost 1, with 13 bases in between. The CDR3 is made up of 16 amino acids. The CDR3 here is CASSIGAGMSNQPQHF. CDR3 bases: TGTGCCAGTAGTATCGGGGCAGGGATGAGCAATCAGCCCCAGCATTTT.

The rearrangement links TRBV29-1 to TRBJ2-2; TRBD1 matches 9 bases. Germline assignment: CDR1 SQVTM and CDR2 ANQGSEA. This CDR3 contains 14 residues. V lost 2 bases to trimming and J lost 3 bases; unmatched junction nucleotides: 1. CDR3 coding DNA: TGCAGCGTTGAATGGGACAGGGACACCGGGGAGCTGTTTTTT. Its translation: CSVEWDRDTGELFF.

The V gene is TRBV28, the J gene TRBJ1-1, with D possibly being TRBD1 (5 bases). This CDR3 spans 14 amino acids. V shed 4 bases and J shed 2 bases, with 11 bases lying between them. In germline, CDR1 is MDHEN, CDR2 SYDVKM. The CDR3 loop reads CASSWGTANTEAFF. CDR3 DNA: TGTGCCAGCAGTTGGGGGACGGCTAACACTGAAGCTTTCTTT. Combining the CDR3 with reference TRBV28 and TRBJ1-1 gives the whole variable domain DVKVTQSSRYLVKRTGEKVFLECVQDMDHENMFWYRQDPGLGLRLIYFSYDVKMKEKGDIPEGYSVSREKKERFSLILESASTNQTSMYLCASSWGTANTEAFFGQGTRLTVV.

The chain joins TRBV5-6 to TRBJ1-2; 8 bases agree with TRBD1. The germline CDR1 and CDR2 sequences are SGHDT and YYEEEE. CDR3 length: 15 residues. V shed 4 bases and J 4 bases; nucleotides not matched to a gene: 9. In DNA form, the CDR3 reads TGTGCCAGCAGCGATATCTTACAGGGGGGCTATGGCTACACCTTC. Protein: CASSDILQGGYGYTF.

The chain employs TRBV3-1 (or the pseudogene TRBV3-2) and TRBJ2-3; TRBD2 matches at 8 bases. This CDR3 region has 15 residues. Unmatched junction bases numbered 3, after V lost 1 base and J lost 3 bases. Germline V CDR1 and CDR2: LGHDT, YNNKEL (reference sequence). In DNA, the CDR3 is TGTGCCAGCAGCCAAGTTTCGGGAGGGACAGATACGCAGTATTTT. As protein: CASSQVSGGTDTQYF.

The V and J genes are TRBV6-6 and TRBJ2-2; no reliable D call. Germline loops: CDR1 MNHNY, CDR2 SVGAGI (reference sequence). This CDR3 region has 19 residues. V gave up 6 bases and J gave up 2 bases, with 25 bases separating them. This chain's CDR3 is CASSSITLLVSFNTGELFF. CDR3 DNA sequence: TGTGCCAGCAGCTCTATTACGCTCTTAGTATCATTCAACACCGGGGAGCTGTTTTTT.

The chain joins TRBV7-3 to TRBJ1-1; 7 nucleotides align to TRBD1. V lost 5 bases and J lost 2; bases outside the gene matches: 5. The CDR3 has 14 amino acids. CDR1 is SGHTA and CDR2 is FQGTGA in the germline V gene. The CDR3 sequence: CASSMGQPNTEAFF. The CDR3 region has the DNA TGTGCCAGCAGCATGGGACAGCCAAACACTGAAGCTTTCTTT.

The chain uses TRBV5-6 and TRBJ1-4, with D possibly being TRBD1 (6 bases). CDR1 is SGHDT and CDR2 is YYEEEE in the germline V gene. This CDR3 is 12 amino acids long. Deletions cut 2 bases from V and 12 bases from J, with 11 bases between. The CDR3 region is CASSLYDRQLFF. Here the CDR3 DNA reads TGTGCCAGCAGCTTATATGACAGGCAACTGTTTTTT.

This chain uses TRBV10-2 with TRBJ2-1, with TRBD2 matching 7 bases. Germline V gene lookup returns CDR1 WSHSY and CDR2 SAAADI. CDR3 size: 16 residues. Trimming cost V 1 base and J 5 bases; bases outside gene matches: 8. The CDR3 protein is CASSEWGGTKNNEQFF. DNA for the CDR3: TGCGCCAGCAGTGAGTGGGGGGGGACCAAAAACAATGAGCAGTTCTTC.